The 19 T cell receptor beta chains presented below share a single source sample, sequenced in a study of blood T cell repertoires in COVID-19. The method was immunoSEQ multiplex PCR; TCRdb's version includes in-frame clones alone and lacks a portion of them. The sample consists of approximately 190,000 clones, under 85% of them appearing once. Sequences were obtained from peripheral blood. These receptors came from a woman in her thirties or forties with acute or convalescent COVID-19.

CDR3 residues: CASSYGQGGTEAFF. The DNA of the CDR3 is TGTGCCAGCAGTTATGGTCAGGGTGGAACTGAAGCTTTCTTT. J is TRBJ1-1 and V is TRBV6-5, with a weak D call TRBD1 (5 bases). V lost 3 bases to trimming and J lost 5 bases, with 13 bases between them. Germline V gives CDR1 MNHEY, CDR2 SVGAGI. The CDR3 has 14 residues.

This clone has only a few counts. The gene calls are TRBV2 and TRBJ2-1; tentatively, D is TRBD1 (5 bases). From germline, CDR1 is SNHLY and CDR2 FYNNEI. Deletions cut 6 bases from V and 6 bases from J, with 12 bases between. CDR3 length: 13 amino acids. The CDR3 DNA reads TGTGCCAGCAGGGGGCCAGCTGTCAATGAGCAGTTCTTC. Translating it yields CASRGPAVNEQFF.

The chain has TRBV6-5 and TRBJ1-2; TRBD1 matches 7 bases. There are 13 residues in the CDR3. Germline CDR1 and CDR2: MNHEY and SVGAGI. Losses at the gene ends were 7 bases for V and 4 bases for J; bases not matched to a gene: 6. CDR3: CASTTHRGYGYTF. For the CDR3, the DNA is TGTGCCAGCACGACCCACAGGGGCTATGGCTACACCTTC.

The genes are TRBV6-5 and TRBJ1-5; TRBD1 might be the D (6 bases). The germline V and J ends were trimmed by 10 bases and 6 bases, with 19 bases remaining between them. CDR1 and CDR2 (germline): MNHEY, SVGAGI. The CDR3 runs 14 residues. The CDR3 protein is CATLPPGGGQPQHF. As DNA, the CDR3 is TGTGCCACCCTTCCCCCGGGGGGCGGTCAGCCCCAGCATTTT.

The chain has TRBV9 and TRBJ1-5, with D possibly matching TRBD1 (5 bases). Trimming shortened V by 2 bases and J by 5 bases, and 14 bases separated the two germline ends. Germline V gives CDR1 SGDLS, CDR2 YYNGEE. This CDR3 has 15 residues. The CDR3 sequence is CASSVGTGVYQPQHF. CDR3 coding DNA: TGTGCCAGCAGCGTGGGCACAGGAGTCTATCAGCCCCAGCATTTT.

The chain recombines TRBV6-5 with TRBJ1-3, with D possibly TRBD1 on 5 matching bases. V lost 0 bases and J lost 0, with 9 bases in between. CDR3 length: 16 amino acids. Germline V gene sequence: CDR1 MNHEY, CDR2 SVGAGI. The CDR3 here is CASSYSGQGSGNTIYF. CDR3 nucleotides: TGTGCCAGCAGTTACTCGGGGCAGGGCTCTGGAAACACCATATATTTT.

J is TRBJ2-1 and V is TRBV18; no definite D call. This CDR3 is 12 amino acids long. The V end lost 6 bases, the J end lost 6 bases, and 9 bases lay between the germline ends. CDR1 is KGHSH and CDR2 is LQKENI in the germline V gene. DNA of the CDR3: TGTGCCAGCTCCATAGTGTCCAATGAGCAGTTCTTC. Translation gives CASSIVSNEQFF.

The chain carries TRBV19 and TRBJ1-5; D unresolved. V was cut by 4 bases and J by 5 bases, with 9 bases left in between. Germline CDR1 LNHDA, CDR2 SQIVND (reference sequence). This CDR3 is built from 13 residues. The CDR3 DNA follows: TGTGCCAGTAGTAGGGCAGGCGATCAGCCCCAGCATTTT. Translating gives CASSRAGDQPQHF.

The chain employs TRBV5-1 and TRBJ1-6; 8 nucleotides match TRBD1. Germline values: CDR1 SGHRS, CDR2 YFSETQ. The CDR3 is 19 residues long. With 8 bases clipped from V and 7 bases from J, the junction kept 23 bases outside the gene matches. As DNA, the CDR3 is TGCGCCAGTTCTCCTGCCGGGACAGGTATTGGTCGTGGGAATTCACCCCTCCACTTT. Protein product: CASSPAGTGIGRGNSPLHF.

The V gene is TRBV6-5, the J gene TRBJ1-4; a possible D gene is TRBD1 (6 bases). Germline CDR1 reads MNHEY; CDR2 reads SVGAGI. The ends were cut back, 6 bases at V and 5 bases at J, with 13 bases in the middle. The CDR3 runs to 14 residues. The CDR3 is CASRWGGGNEKLFF. CDR3 coding DNA: TGTGCCAGCAGATGGGGGGGCGGGAATGAAAAACTGTTTTTT.

The chain carries TRBV3-1 (or the pseudogene TRBV3-2) and TRBJ2-7, with D tentatively TRBD2 (6 bases). Germline CDR1 reads LGHDT; CDR2 reads YNNKEL (reference sequence). This CDR3 contains 13 residues. Trimming removed 11 bases from V and 6 bases from J, with 20 bases in between. This CDR3 is CASTLERAPEQYF. As DNA, the CDR3 is TGTGCCTCAACCCTTGAGCGGGCGCCCGAGCAGTACTTC.

The chain combines TRBV10-3 with TRBJ1-4; 9 positions agree with TRBD1. CDR1 and CDR2 from the germline V gene are ENHRY and SYGVKD. The CDR3 length is 14 residues. The V segment lost 5 bases and the J segment 6 bases; nucleotides outside the gene matches: 4. The CDR3 DNA sequence: TGTGCCATCAGTACAGGGGGCCAGGATGAAAAACTGTTTTTT. This encodes CAISTGGQDEKLFF.

The chain has TRBV29-1 and TRBJ1-6; 7 nucleotides match TRBD1. Germline V lookup: CDR1 SQVTM, CDR2 ANQGSEA. V shed 7 bases, J shed 7 bases, and the junction held 10 bases outside the gene matches. CDR3 length equals 14 residues. In DNA form, the CDR3 reads TGCAGCGCAAAAACCGGGACAGAGAATTCACCCCTCCACTTT. Amino acids: CSAKTGTENSPLHF.

V gene TRBV27 combines with J gene TRBJ1-1; D call uncertain. This CDR3 is 13 amino acids long. The germline V gene encodes CDR1 MNHEY and CDR2 SMNVEV (reference sequence). Trimming shortened V by 1 base and J by 1 base, and 4 bases separated the two germline ends. The CDR3 nucleotides are TGTGCCAGCAGTTTATACGGGAACACTGAAGCTTTCTTT. It yields the protein CASSLYGNTEAFF.

The rearrangement uses TRBV7-2 and TRBJ2-5, with TRBD2 matching 7 bases. CDR1 SGHTA and CDR2 FQGNSA come from the germline V gene. The CDR3 loop spans 14 amino acids. The junction had 3 bases not matched to a gene; V was cut back by 5 bases and J by 0 bases. CDR3 coding DNA: TGTGCCAGCAGCCCCGGGACTAACCAAGAGACCCAGTACTTC. This encodes CASSPGTNQETQYF.

The chain is built from TRBV4-1 and TRBJ2-5, with 9 bases matching TRBD2. Germline V gene data show CDR1 as MGHRA and CDR2 as YSYEKL. Trimming cost V 4 bases and J 2 bases; bases outside gene matches: 8. The CDR3 totals 16 residues. CDR3 bases: TGCGCCAGCAGCCGAGATAGCGGGGGACTTCAAGAGACCCAGTACTTC. The encoded protein is CASSRDSGGLQETQYF.

This clone appeared a single time. The chain has TRBV19 and TRBJ2-1; D ambiguous. The CDR3 length is 15 residues. Germline-derived CDR1 and CDR2 are LNHDA and SQIVND (reference sequence). Trimming pared 1 base from V and 6 bases from J, leaving 13 bases between. The CDR3 loop reads CASSIGSTPLNEQFF. DNA of the CDR3: TGTGCCAGTAGTATAGGGAGCACCCCCCTCAATGAGCAGTTCTTC.

This clone was picked up a small number of times. The rearrangement uses TRBV3-1 (or the pseudogene TRBV3-2) and TRBJ2-5; D is perhaps TRBD2 (6 bases). Trimming removed 4 bases from V and 5 bases from J, with 14 bases in between. CDR1 and CDR2 from the germline V gene are LGHDT and YNNKEL (reference sequence). The CDR3 spans 14 residues. CDR3 bases: TGTGCCAGCAGCCGCCCTGGTGGGGGGGAGACCCAGTACTTC. Amino acid sequence: CASSRPGGGETQYF.

The V and J genes are TRBV3-1 (or the pseudogene TRBV3-2) and TRBJ1-1, with D perhaps matching TRBD1 (6 bases). This CDR3 spans 15 amino acids. V gave up 4 bases and J gave up 0 bases, with 12 bases separating them. Germline V lookup: CDR1 LGHDT, CDR2 YNNKEL (reference sequence). The CDR3: CASSLPGTLNTEAFF. CDR3 sequence (DNA): TGTGCCAGCAGCCTTCCCGGGACACTGAACACTGAAGCTTTCTTT.